This T cell receptor (beta chain) was observed in a study of early T cells in non-severe SARS-CoV-2 infection. Study information: Sequencing used unsorted whole-blood bulk RNA, so chains lack pairing.

From germline, CDR1 is SGDLS and CDR2 YYNGEE. The CDR3 spans 14 residues. With V trimmed by 1 base and J by 3 bases, 2 bases remained unmatched. A remark on this clonotype: Its antigen is not known.

General study findings and limits: Using VDJdb, the matching emphasized anti-spike CD8 responses while missing private and CD4 specificities.

Each cDNA molecule carried a unique molecular identifier. TCRdb re-called the 5' RACE reads with MiXCR, one entry per CDR3 protein. This sample has about 49,000 distinct CDR3 sequences; roughly 10% occur once, and the top ten carry 9.1%. The chain combines TRBV9 with TRBJ2-7; 9 bases align to TRBD1. The sequenced sample was whole blood. The receptor was derived from an adult who was a healthcare worker with PCR-confirmed SARS-CoV-2 infection or an uninfected control (not recorded which). CDR3 sequence: CASSVRDRDYEQYF. For the CDR3, the DNA is TGTGCCAGCAGCGTACGGGACAGGGACTACGAGCAGTACTTC.